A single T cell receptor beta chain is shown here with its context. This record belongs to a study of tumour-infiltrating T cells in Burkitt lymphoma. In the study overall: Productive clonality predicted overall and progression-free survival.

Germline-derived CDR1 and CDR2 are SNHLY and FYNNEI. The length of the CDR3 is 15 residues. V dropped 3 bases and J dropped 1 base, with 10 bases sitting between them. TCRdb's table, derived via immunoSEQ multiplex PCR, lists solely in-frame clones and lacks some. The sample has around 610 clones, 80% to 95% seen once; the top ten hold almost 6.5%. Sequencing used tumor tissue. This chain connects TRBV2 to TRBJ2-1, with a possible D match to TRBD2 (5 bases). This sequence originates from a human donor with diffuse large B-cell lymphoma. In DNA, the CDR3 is TGTGCCAGCAGTGACTTGGGGAGATCCTACAATGAGCAGTTCTTC. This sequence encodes CASSDLGRSYNEQFF.